The present T cell receptor beta chain was sequenced within a study of blood T cell repertoires in COVID-19. Whole-study context: PBMCs, B-cell-depleted T cells, or T cells provided the cDNA or gDNA that made up the material.

The repertoire was sequenced with immunoSEQ multiplex PCR; TCRdb's copy has only in-frame clones and lacks some. The sample includes some 240,000 clones, roughly 82% of them seen just once. The CDR3 consists of 16 residues. Germline-derived CDR1 and CDR2 are LGHNA and YSLEER. V lost 1 base and J lost 16; bases outside the gene matches: 16. The chain recombines TRBV4-3 with TRBJ1-3; 10 positions agree with TRBD1. Sequenced sample: peripheral blood. The sequence was collected from a man in his fifties or sixties with active or convalescent COVID-19. CDR3 in amino acids: CASSQVIGQGGAPSYF. CDR3 nucleotides: TGCGCCAGCAGCCAAGTTATTGGACAGGGGGGGGCCCCGTCCTATTTT.